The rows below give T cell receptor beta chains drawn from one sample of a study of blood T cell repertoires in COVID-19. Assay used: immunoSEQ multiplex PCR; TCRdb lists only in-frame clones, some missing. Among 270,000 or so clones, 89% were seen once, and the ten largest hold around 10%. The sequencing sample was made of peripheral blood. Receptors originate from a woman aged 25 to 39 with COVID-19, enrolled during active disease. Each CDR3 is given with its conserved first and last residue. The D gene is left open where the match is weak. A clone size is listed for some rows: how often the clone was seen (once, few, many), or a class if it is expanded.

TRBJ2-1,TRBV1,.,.,CTRRLRRYNEQFF,TGCACCAGGAGGCTTAGGAGGTACAATGAGCAGTTCTTC
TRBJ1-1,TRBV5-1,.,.,CASSLDGIATEAFF,TGCGCCAGCAGCTTGGATGGTATTGCGACTGAAGCTTTCTTT
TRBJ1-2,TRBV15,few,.,CATSSLNYGYTF,TGTGCCACCAGTAGCCTTAACTATGGCTACACCTTC
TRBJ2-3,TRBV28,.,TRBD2,CASSLASGSTDTQYF,TGTGCCAGCAGTTTGGCTAGCGGTAGCACAGATACGCAGTATTTT
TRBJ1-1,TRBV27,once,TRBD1,CASCLRQGYTEAFF,TGTGCCAGCTGCCTGAGACAGGGTTACACTGAAGCTTTCTTT
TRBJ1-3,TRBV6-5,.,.,CASRGGVSSGNTIYF,TGTGCCAGCAGGGGAGGCGTGAGCTCTGGAAACACCATATATTTT
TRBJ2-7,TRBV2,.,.,CASSARGHSYEQYF,TGTGCCAGCAGTGCCCGGGGACACTCCTACGAGCAGTACTTC
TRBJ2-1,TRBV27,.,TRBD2,CASNGGGTPSSYNEQFF,TGTGCCAGCAATGGCGGGGGGACCCCGAGCTCCTACAATGAGCAGTTCTTC
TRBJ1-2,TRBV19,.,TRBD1,CASTMLGTGANYGYTF,TGTGCCAGTACAATGCTGGGGACAGGGGCCAACTATGGCTACACCTTC
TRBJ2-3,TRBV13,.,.,CASSFRGISGITDTQYF,TGTGCCAGCAGCTTTAGAGGTATTAGCGGCATCACAGATACGCAGTATTTT
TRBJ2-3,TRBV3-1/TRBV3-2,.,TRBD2,CASSDGLAGGPNTQYF,TGTGCCAGCAGCGATGGACTAGCGGGGGGGCCGAATACGCAGTATTTT
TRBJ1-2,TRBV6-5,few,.,CASLLGAWGYGYTF,TGTGCCAGCTTATTGGGGGCTTGGGGCTATGGCTACACCTTC
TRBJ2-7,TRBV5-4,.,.,CASSAPGGQRYEQYF,TGTGCCAGCAGCGCCCCCGGGGGGCAAAGATACGAGCAGTACTTC
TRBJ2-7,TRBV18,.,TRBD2,CASSPGDGGTYEQYF,TGTGCCAGCTCACCAGGGGACGGGGGGACCTACGAGCAGTACTTC
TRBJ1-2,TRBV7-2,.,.,CASSLSYSYGYTF,TGTGCCAGCAGCTTATCCTACAGCTATGGCTACACCTTC
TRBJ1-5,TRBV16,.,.,CASSPQRGNQPQHF,TGTGCCAGCAGCCCCCAGAGGGGCAATCAGCCCCAGCATTTT
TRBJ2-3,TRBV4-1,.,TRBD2,CASSHAGGGADTQYF,TGCGCCAGCAGCCACGCGGGCGGGGGGGCGGATACGCAGTATTTT
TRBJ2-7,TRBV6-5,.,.,CASSNRGYEQYF,TGTGCCAGCAGTAACCGGGGTTACGAGCAGTACTTC
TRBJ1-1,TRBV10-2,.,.,CASSIMTRSAEAFF,TGCGCCAGCAGCATCATGACAAGAAGTGCTGAAGCTTTCTTT
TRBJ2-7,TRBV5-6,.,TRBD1,CASSFFPGQAFYEQYF,TGTGCCAGCAGCTTCTTTCCGGGACAGGCTTTCTACGAGCAGTACTTC
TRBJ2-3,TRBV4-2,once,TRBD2,CASSGVSGDHTDTQYF,TGTGCCAGCAGCGGCGTCAGCGGGGACCACACAGATACGCAGTATTTT
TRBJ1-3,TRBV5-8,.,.,CASSWGVKAGNTIYF,TGTGCCAGCAGCTGGGGAGTTAAAGCTGGAAACACCATATATTTT
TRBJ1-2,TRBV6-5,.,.,CASSPRQIGDGYTF,TGTGCCAGCAGTCCGCGCCAGATAGGGGATGGCTACACCTTC
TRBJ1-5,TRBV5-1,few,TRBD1,CASSWTGDDQPQHF,TGCGCCAGCAGCTGGACAGGGGACGATCAGCCCCAGCATTTT
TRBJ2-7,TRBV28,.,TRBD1,CASRGTETYEQYF,TGTGCCAGCAGGGGGACAGAGACCTACGAGCAGTACTTC